The T cell receptor beta chain under discussion was sequenced for a study of cytomegalovirus exposure and HLA in healthy donors (TCRdb year 2017). About the full investigation: In an earlier analysis of some 610 of the donors, 250 to 300 Gb of sequence data and just under 120 million unique TCR beta sequences from 150 million to 200 million T cells were reported. Every repertoire in the discovery cohort had been generated on one and the same sequencing platform. In addition to the first cohort of 650 to 800 subjects, a separate validation cohort of approximately 120 different subjects was used. The study aimed to test whether cataloging public T cell receptors could reveal signatures of past pathogen exposure. The number of donors typed differed by locus, with roughly 629-640 for A, B, C, DRB1 and DQB1, more than 500 for DQA1, some 570 for DPA1, and under 490 for DPB1. In a later analysis, previously published TCR beta repertoires from 550 to 700 donors were re-analyzed and high-resolution HLA genotyping was added so that TCR occurrence patterns could be studied. Rather than using new phenotypic data, the later analysis identified candidate immune exposures from TCR beta sequences and from how often those sequences occurred across donors. The genetic ancestry cluster associated with self-reported Caucasian donors included about 81% of the roughly 360 genotyped donors. To predict cytomegalovirus infection status, the study brought together high-throughput TCR immunosequencing, statistical association of individual TCRs with disease status, and machine learning. An early release that covered about 640 HLA-typed donors contained 250 to 350 gigabases of sequencing data and approximately 85 million unique TCR sequences. HLA typing covered class I and class II loci at four-digit resolution. A later genetic analysis used genome-wide SNP genotypes for about 55% of the 666 donors, treating that subset as a discovery cohort. Four or five DR-DQ haplotypes were handled as single units for association and clustering, since linkage in the cohort was strong. The T cell repertoires of under 750 subjects were profiled by immunosequencing and related to cytomegalovirus serostatus. An earlier analysis of some 600 of the donors applied high-throughput TCR beta sequencing to assess whether each TCR beta V gene segment acted as functional or pseudogenic. Among a few hundred genotyped donors of the cohort, an average of about 240,000 unique TCR beta nucleotide sequences were sequenced per donor, around 20% of them non-productive. Donor age, sex, ethnicity and CMV serostatus were compiled alongside the repertoire data. What the authors observed across the whole study: Compared with equally common non-associated chains, HLA-associated TCR beta chains in a later analysis were more clonally expanded and had lower generation probabilities. Assigning TCR associations to individual alleles was difficult when HLA alleles, especially DR and DQ, strongly co-occurred. Because counts were too low, about 15 rarely observed V segments, including chromosome 9 orphons, were left out of the earlier analysis of some 640 of the donors. CMV serostatus was the only immune exposure information available for the cohort. Three of the identified cytomegalovirus-associated TCR beta chains were confirmed in vitro to be specific for cytomegalovirus antigens. In a later analysis, most CMV-associated TCR beta chains were found to appear HLA-restricted, with HLA associations seemingly driven largely by CMV exposure. It was suggested by the authors that the approach could potentially be generalized to other disease states and immunological phenotypes. Most TCR sequences were observed very rarely across donors, whereas some public TCRs were present in many individuals. The classifier was reported to diagnose cytomegalovirus status with high specificity and sensitivity in both the original cohort and the validation cohort. Because some donors lacked HLA typing at each locus, the association tests relied only on the typed subset. A later analysis associated about 17,000 TCR beta sequences with specific HLA alleles at a false discovery rate of 0.05. Correlated functional status among segregating V segments might be attributable to linkage disequilibrium, but an unknown experimental factor could not be ruled out. In a later genetic analysis, a missense DCLRE1C variant was associated with V-gene and J-gene trimming of TCR beta chains, and the association was replicated in an independent cohort. The study gave a list of 150 to 200 TCR beta chains associated with cytomegalovirus. In an earlier analysis of about 600 of the donors, most TCR beta V segments appeared in productive rearrangements about 87% or about 30% of the time, broadly matching IMGT annotations. The sequencing pipeline was judged likely to have produced a cluster of highly shared sequence variants as a technical artifact. Only TCR beta chains were sequenced in this cohort, and the absence of alpha or paired-chain data limited detectable features. A later genetic analysis reported fewer N-insertions in productive TCRs among donors in an Asian-associated ancestry cluster than the roughly 650-donor mean. In a later analysis, several top co-occurrence clusters were reported to appear linked to parvovirus B19, influenza, CMV and Epstein-Barr virus. The 87-base-pair reads could not distinguish some IMGT-functional V segments, including TRBV6-2 and TRBV6-3, so those segments were excluded. Presence/absence analyses assumed roughly uniform sequencing depth across donors, an assumption that may not hold. In a later analysis, the rate of TCR association differed among HLA loci, with DRB1 alleles having the most associated TCRs and HLA-C alleles having the fewest. A further reported finding was that TCR beta sequences accurately predicted the HLA-A and HLA-B alleles for most subjects in the first cohort.

The CDR3, from cysteine to phenylalanine, totals 13 residues. Only the CDR3 portion is preserved as DNA: 39 bases, with reading frame beginning at the first base. Trimming at the junction amounts to 4 bases on V and 2 bases on J, and the germline ends lie 8 bases apart. Looking up the germline V gene yields CDR1 MNHEY and CDR2 SVGAGI. Comment on this clone: This clone's antigen is unknown. No clone much larger than this one lies a single base away; base qualities are absent.

The cohort consisted of approximately 690 healthy bone marrow donors. Cohort members were all nominally healthy when sampled, although unrecorded immune exposures were likely present. The donor was CMV seropositive and belonged to the group of more than 250 seropositive cohort members. A peripheral blood sample was collected from each donor, and TCR beta sequencing was performed on peripheral blood mononuclear cells. Genomic DNA extraction from the blood cell samples was performed with the Qiagen DNeasy Blood Extraction Kit. The library relied on the immunoSEQ multiplex PCR assay. The multiplex PCR relied on a mix of 60 forward primers for TCR Vbeta segments and 13 reverse primers for TCR Jbeta segments. The CDR3 region of rearranged TCR beta genes was amplified from genomic DNA by a multiplex PCR assay. On the Illumina HiSeq System, the amplified TCR beta libraries were sequenced as 87-base-pair reads. In the original analysis: A later analysis counted about 82 million unique TCR beta chains across the 700 or so repertoires, and around 9.9 million of these chains were shared by at least two donors. To remove PCR and sequencing errors, raw reads were error-corrected and collapsed into unique sequences using a nearest-neighbor algorithm that merged closely related sequences. V, D and J gene segments were assigned by aligning CDR3 sequences to IMGT reference sequences. For a sequence to be retained, a match of at least six nucleotides was required to both a V gene segment and a J gene segment. Rearrangements were called productive when the CDR3 lacked stop codons and stayed in frame with V and J; all others were non-productive. Following IMGT convention, CDR3 was defined as the stretch from the second conserved V-encoded cysteine to the conserved J-encoded phenylalanine. The earlier analysis of about 500 of the donors excluded sequences that lacked an unambiguous match to a single V gene segment. In an earlier analysis of several hundred of the donors, V segments were called functional above 56.7% productive rearrangements and were called segregating when the between-donor standard deviation exceeded 5%. To diagnose cytomegalovirus status from the catalog of TCR beta chain sequences, a statistical classification framework was built. A later analysis assigned V and J genes by comparing TCR nucleotide sequences with IMGT/GENE-DB human TR gene sequences. The TCRdist pipeline was used in a later analysis to assign CDR3 sequences and most-parsimonious VDJ recombination scenarios. In a later analysis, every TCR beta chain was defined by the combination of its CDR3 amino acid sequence and its V-gene family, and reads without a unique V-gene family were dropped. A later analysis removed 600 or so highly shared, low-generation-probability nucleotide sequences to deal with suspected cross-contamination and a sequencing artifact. In a later analysis, a clonal expansion index was calculated for each public chain from normalized within-repertoire ranks of inferred template counts. A later analysis computed generation probabilities with a VDJ recombination model fitted to out-of-frame rearrangements, and checked the results against IGoR. A later analysis scored TCR-TCR, TCR-HLA and TCR-CMV co-occurrence with hypergeometric tests, applying a repertoire-size bias correction to TCR pairs. To estimate false discovery rates, a later analysis permuted the HLA or CMV assignments 20 times. In a later analysis, co-occurring TCRs were grouped using DBSCAN, with TCRdist sequence similarity added in when clustering inside HLA-allele-positive subsets. For co-occurrence clustering, repertoires with fewer than 30,000 or more than 120,000 public chains were excluded, along with a handful of repertoires with anomalous nucleotide sharing. The immuneACCESS repertoire file appears here via TCRdb, limited to in-frame rearrangements. These files lack a portion of the clones; in checked studies, under half of the deficit traces to unresolved V genes, and the cause of the others is not known. V, J and clone size are taken as reported in that table, and D and trimming were inferred from the DNA itself. The sample contains about 160,000 clones, about 85% of them found a single time. The ten top clones hold less than 2.5% of the sample.

The chain employs TRBV6-5 and TRBJ1-2; the D gene assignment is ambiguous. The sequenced sample was PBMCs. The source of this sequence is a man younger than 35 in good health and CMV-seropositive. The CDR3: CASSSLANYGYTF. The sequenced DNA is TGTGCCAGCAGTTCATTGGCCAACTATGGCTACACCTTC.